The rows below give T cell receptor beta chains drawn from one sample of a study of blood T cells in healthy people across ages. TCRdb passed the 5' RACE reads through MiXCR, listing each CDR3 protein once. The sample includes 780,000 or so distinct CDR3 sequences, 20% to 25% of them seen just once. A further study also used this sample, focusing on T cells of mothers and their children.

Sequencing was performed on blood. These receptors originate from a boy under 18 in good health. Both conserved end residues are part of each CDR3. The order of the fields is V gene, D gene, clone size, J gene, CDR3 DNA, CDR3 protein. A D gene is named only where the DNA matches it firmly. The listing skips clone size in some rows; elsewhere it reads once, few, many or a size class.

v_gene: TRBV20-1; d_gene: .; abundance: .; j_gene: TRBJ2-5; CDR3nt: TGCAGCGCTAGAACCATCCTCCAAGAGACCCAGTACTTC; CDR3aa: CSARTILQETQYF
v_gene: TRBV28; d_gene: TRBD2; abundance: few; j_gene: TRBJ2-7; CDR3nt: TGTGCCAGCAGTTCCTCTTCTAGCGGACCCTCCTACGAGCAGTACTTC; CDR3aa: CASSSSSSGPSYEQYF
v_gene: TRBV11-2; d_gene: .; abundance: few; j_gene: TRBJ2-7; CDR3nt: TGTGCCAGCAGCCTAGGGGGTTGGAACGAGCAGTACTTC; CDR3aa: CASSLGGWNEQYF
v_gene: TRBV10-3; d_gene: TRBD1; abundance: .; j_gene: TRBJ1-2; CDR3nt: TGTGCCATCAGCACGGGACAGGCCCTCGATGGCTACACCTTC; CDR3aa: CAISTGQALDGYTF
v_gene: TRBV7-9; d_gene: .; abundance: .; j_gene: TRBJ1-2; CDR3nt: TGTGCCAGCAGCTTAGCGGGGAACACCTATGGCTACACCTTC; CDR3aa: CASSLAGNTYGYTF
v_gene: TRBV7-2; d_gene: .; abundance: .; j_gene: TRBJ1-2; CDR3nt: TGTGCCAGCAGCCATTACAGGGATTCGGATGGCTACACCTTC; CDR3aa: CASSHYRDSDGYTF
v_gene: TRBV6-6; d_gene: .; abundance: few; j_gene: TRBJ1-5; CDR3nt: TGTGCCACCAACCGGGGACCGGGTCAGCCCCAGCATTTT; CDR3aa: CATNRGPGQPQHF
v_gene: TRBV27; d_gene: .; abundance: many; j_gene: TRBJ2-1; CDR3nt: TGTGCCAGCGGCACCGGGACGTACAATGAGCAGTTCTTC; CDR3aa: CASGTGTYNEQFF
v_gene: TRBV7-9; d_gene: TRBD1; abundance: .; j_gene: TRBJ1-1; CDR3nt: TGTGCCAGCAGCTTAGTGAGGGGGCGAAGAACTGAAGCTTTCTTT; CDR3aa: CASSLVRGRRTEAFF
v_gene: TRBV14; d_gene: .; abundance: .; j_gene: TRBJ2-7; CDR3nt: TGTGCCAGCAGCCAAGTGTCAGGGCGTCTAACCGAGCAGTACTTC; CDR3aa: CASSQVSGRLTEQYF
v_gene: TRBV7-3; d_gene: TRBD2; abundance: .; j_gene: TRBJ2-1; CDR3nt: TGTGCCAGCAGCTTAGGACTAGCGGGGACCAATGAGCAGTTCTTC; CDR3aa: CASSLGLAGTNEQFF
v_gene: TRBV27; d_gene: .; abundance: .; j_gene: TRBJ2-7; CDR3nt: TGTGCCAGCAGTTTATCCCCTCTCGGGTACGAGCAGTACTTC; CDR3aa: CASSLSPLGYEQYF
v_gene: TRBV28; d_gene: .; abundance: few; j_gene: TRBJ1-1; CDR3nt: TGTGCCAGCAGTTTATCTCGAGCCCAGGGCGGCAAGATGAACACTGAAGCTTTCTTT; CDR3aa: CASSLSRAQGGKMNTEAFF
v_gene: TRBV2; d_gene: TRBD1; abundance: .; j_gene: TRBJ2-7; CDR3nt: TGTGCCAGCAGTGAAACAGGGGGCGGCGACGAGCAGTACTTC; CDR3aa: CASSETGGGDEQYF
v_gene: TRBV25-1; d_gene: .; abundance: .; j_gene: TRBJ2-1; CDR3nt: TGTGCCAGCAGTGAATATAGCGCGGGGCTCGGGAATGAGCAGTTCTTC; CDR3aa: CASSEYSAGLGNEQFF
v_gene: TRBV21-1; d_gene: .; abundance: .; j_gene: TRBJ1-2; CDR3nt: TGTGCCAGCAGCGCCCGGGCCTGGGCAAGCTATGGCTACACCTTC; CDR3aa: CASSARAWASYGYTF
v_gene: TRBV29-1; d_gene: TRBD1; abundance: .; j_gene: TRBJ2-7; CDR3nt: TGCAGCGTTGAATTTGCGGGACAGGGACGCTACGAGCAGTACTTC; CDR3aa: CSVEFAGQGRYEQYF
v_gene: TRBV7-9; d_gene: TRBD1; abundance: few; j_gene: TRBJ2-1; CDR3nt: TGTGCCAGCAGCCCAGTGGGGACAGGGGGCAATGAGCAGTTCTTC; CDR3aa: CASSPVGTGGNEQFF
v_gene: TRBV4-3; d_gene: .; abundance: .; j_gene: TRBJ2-7; CDR3nt: TGCGCCAGCAGCCAAGACAGGGTTTCCCTGTACGAGCAGTACTTC; CDR3aa: CASSQDRVSLYEQYF
v_gene: TRBV19; d_gene: TRBD2; abundance: once; j_gene: TRBJ2-1; CDR3nt: TGTGCCAGTAGGAAGGGACTAGCGGGGAACAATGAGCAGTTCTTC; CDR3aa: CASRKGLAGNNEQFF
v_gene: TRBV7-9; d_gene: .; abundance: few; j_gene: TRBJ1-2; CDR3nt: TGTGCCAGCGCCCCCACCGAGGGCTATGGCTACACCTTC; CDR3aa: CASAPTEGYGYTF
v_gene: TRBV28; d_gene: TRBD1; abundance: .; j_gene: TRBJ2-7; CDR3nt: TGTGCCAGCAGTCCTCGGGACAGGCTGAGCGAGCAGTACTTC; CDR3aa: CASSPRDRLSEQYF
v_gene: TRBV6-6; d_gene: .; abundance: few; j_gene: TRBJ2-4; CDR3nt: TGTGCCAGCAGTTACGACAGGCTAGCCAAAAACATTCAGTACTTC; CDR3aa: CASSYDRLAKNIQYF
v_gene: TRBV7-2; d_gene: TRBD1; abundance: .; j_gene: TRBJ2-7; CDR3nt: TGTGCCAGCAGCCCAGGTGGCACAGGGGGGAAAAAAGAGCAGTACTTC; CDR3aa: CASSPGGTGGKKEQYF